This TCR beta chain comes out of a study of CD8 T cells in Susac syndrome. CDR3 size: 17 residues. Germline V gives CDR1 MNHEY, CDR2 SVGAGI. Trimming stripped 1 base from V and 0 bases from J, with 13 bases between. In the multiple sclerosis control group, patients were treatment-naive and had stable or active relapsing-remitting disease. Random hexamers served to reverse transcribe about 0.45 to 1 ug RNA. Coverage of TCR beta CDR3 amplification by immunoSEQ multiplex PCR extended to 54 Vbeta and 13 Jbeta. MiXCR, run by TCRdb on the immunoSEQ multiplex PCR reads, gives a single entry per CDR3 protein. The data hold about 400,000 distinct CDR3 sequences, with 85% to 90% observed a single time.

The rearrangement uses TRBV6-5 and TRBJ2-1; D perhaps matches TRBD1 (6 bases). This TCR was sampled from a human donor with multiple sclerosis. Sequencing was performed on CD8+ T cells from PBMCs. CDR3 residues: CASSYFPGASSYNEQFF. The CDR3 nucleotides read TGTGCCAGCAGTTACTTTCCAGGGGCTAGCTCCTACAATGAGCAGTTCTTC.